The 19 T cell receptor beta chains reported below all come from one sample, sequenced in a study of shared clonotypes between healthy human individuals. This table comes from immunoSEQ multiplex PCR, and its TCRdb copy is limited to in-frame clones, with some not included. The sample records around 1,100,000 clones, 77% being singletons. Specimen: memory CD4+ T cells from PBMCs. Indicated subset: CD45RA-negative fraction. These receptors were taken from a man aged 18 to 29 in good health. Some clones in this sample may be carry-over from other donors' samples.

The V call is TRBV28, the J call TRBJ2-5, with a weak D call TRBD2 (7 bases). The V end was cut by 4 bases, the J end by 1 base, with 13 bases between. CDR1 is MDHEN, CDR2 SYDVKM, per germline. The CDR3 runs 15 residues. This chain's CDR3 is CASSYAGALQETQYF. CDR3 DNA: TGTGCCAGCAGTTACGCGGGGGCCCTCCAAGAGACCCAGTACTTC.

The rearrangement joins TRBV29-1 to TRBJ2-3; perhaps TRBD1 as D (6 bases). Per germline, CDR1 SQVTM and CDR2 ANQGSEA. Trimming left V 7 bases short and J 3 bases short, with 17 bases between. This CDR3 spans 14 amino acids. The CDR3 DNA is TGCAGCGCGAAGACAGGCAGTGGAACAGATACGCAGTATTTT. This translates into CSAKTGSGTDTQYF.

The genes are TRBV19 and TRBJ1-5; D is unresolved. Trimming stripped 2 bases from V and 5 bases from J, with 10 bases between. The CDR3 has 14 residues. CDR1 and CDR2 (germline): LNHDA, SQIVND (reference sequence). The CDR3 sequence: CASSIQKWYQPQHF. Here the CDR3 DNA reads TGTGCCAGTAGTATACAAAAATGGTATCAGCCCCAGCATTTT.

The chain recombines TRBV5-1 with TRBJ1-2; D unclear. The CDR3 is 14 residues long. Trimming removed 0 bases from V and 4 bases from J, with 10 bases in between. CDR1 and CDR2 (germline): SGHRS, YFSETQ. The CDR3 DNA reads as TGCGCCAGCAGCTTGGCCGCAGAACCCTATGGCTACACCTTC. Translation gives CASSLAAEPYGYTF.

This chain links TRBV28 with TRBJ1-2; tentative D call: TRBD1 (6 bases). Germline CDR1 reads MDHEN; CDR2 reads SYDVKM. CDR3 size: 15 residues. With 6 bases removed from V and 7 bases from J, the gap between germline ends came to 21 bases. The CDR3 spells CASRAPTGASGGYTF. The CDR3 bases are TGTGCCAGCAGAGCTCCCACGGGGGCCAGTGGTGGCTACACCTTC.

DNA of the CDR3: TGCGCCAGCAGCTTCCTAGCGGGAAAGATTGAGCAGTTCTTC. Its protein product is CASSFLAGKIEQFF. The rearrangement links TRBV5-1 to TRBJ2-1, with 9 bases that match TRBD2. CDR1 and CDR2 from the germline V gene are SGHRS and YFSETQ. Trimming cost V 2 bases and J 9 bases; bases outside gene matches: 6. This CDR3 has 14 residues.

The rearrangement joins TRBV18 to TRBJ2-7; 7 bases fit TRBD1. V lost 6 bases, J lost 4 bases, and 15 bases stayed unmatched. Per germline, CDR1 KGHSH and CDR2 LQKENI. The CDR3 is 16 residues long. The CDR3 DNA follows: TGTGCCAGCTCGCCAACCCGGGGACAGCCCTTATACGAGCAGTACTTC. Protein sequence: CASSPTRGQPLYEQYF.

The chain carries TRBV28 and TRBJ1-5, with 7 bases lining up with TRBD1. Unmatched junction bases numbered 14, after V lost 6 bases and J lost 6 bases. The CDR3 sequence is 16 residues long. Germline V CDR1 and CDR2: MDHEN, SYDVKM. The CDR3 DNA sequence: TGTGCCAGCAGCCCAGGAACCACAGGGGAGGCTCAGCCCCAGCATTTT. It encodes CASSPGTTGEAQPQHF.

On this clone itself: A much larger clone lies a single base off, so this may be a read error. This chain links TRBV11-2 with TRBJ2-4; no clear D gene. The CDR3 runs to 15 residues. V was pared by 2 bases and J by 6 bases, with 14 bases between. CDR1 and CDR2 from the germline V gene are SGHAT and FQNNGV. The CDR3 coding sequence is TGTGCCAGCAGCTTAAGCAGGTGGCGTGGAAACATTCAGTACTTC. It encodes CASSLSRWRGNIQYF.

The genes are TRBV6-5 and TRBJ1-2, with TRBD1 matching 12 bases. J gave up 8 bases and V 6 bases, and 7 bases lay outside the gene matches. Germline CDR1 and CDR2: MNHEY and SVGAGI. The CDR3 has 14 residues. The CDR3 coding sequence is TGTGCCAGCAGGGGGACAGGGGGCGCAAAGGGCTACACCTTC. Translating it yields CASRGTGGAKGYTF.

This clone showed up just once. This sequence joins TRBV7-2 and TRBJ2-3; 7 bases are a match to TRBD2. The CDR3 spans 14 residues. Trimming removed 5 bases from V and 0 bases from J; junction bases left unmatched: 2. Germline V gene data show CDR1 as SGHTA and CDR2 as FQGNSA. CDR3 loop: CASSDSGSTDTQYF. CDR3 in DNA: TGTGCCAGCAGCGATAGCGGGAGCACAGATACGCAGTATTTT.

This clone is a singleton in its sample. In DNA, the CDR3 is TGTGCCAGCAGCTTTGGACTAGCGGGAGGTAACGAGCAGTACTTC. Translating it yields CASSFGLAGGNEQYF. The chain carries TRBV7-6 and TRBJ2-7, with 14 bases lining up with TRBD2. The ends lost 3 bases at V and 5 bases at J; junction bases unmatched: 3. The germline gives CDR1 SGHVS, CDR2 FNYEAQ. This CDR3 is 15 amino acids long.

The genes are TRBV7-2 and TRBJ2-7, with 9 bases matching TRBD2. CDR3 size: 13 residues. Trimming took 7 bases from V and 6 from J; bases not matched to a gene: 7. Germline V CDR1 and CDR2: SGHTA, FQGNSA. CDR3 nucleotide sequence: TGTGCCAGCAAGGGGCGAGCGGGAGGCGAGCAGTACTTC. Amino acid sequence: CASKGRAGGEQYF.

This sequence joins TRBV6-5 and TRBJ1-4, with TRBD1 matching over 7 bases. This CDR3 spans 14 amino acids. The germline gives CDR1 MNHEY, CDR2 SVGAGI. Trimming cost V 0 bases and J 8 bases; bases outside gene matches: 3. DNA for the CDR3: TGTGCCAGCAGTTACTCCCGACAGGGAGAAAAACTGTTTTTT. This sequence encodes CASSYSRQGEKLFF.

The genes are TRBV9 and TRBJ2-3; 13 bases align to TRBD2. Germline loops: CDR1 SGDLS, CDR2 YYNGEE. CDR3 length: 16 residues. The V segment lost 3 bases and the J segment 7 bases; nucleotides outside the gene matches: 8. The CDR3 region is CASSAGGTSGANTQYF. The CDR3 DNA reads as TGTGCCAGCAGCGCAGGAGGGACTAGCGGGGCGAATACGCAGTATTTT.

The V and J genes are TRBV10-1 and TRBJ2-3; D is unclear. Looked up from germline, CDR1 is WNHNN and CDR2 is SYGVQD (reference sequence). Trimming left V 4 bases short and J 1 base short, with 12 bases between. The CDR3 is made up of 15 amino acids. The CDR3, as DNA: TGCGCCAGCAGTGCCATGAGAGTTGGCACAGATACGCAGTATTTT. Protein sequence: CASSAMRVGTDTQYF.

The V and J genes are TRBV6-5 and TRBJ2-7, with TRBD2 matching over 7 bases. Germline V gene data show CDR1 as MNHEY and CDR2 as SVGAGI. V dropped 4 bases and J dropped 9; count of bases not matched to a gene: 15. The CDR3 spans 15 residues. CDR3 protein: CASSLSKRDRGGQYF. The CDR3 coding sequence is TGTGCCAGCAGTTTAAGCAAGCGGGACCGGGGCGGGCAGTACTTC.

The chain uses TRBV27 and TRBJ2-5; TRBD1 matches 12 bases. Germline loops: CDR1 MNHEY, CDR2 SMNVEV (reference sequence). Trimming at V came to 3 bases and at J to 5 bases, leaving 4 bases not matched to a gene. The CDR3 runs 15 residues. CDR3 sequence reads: CASSFGTGGMETQYF. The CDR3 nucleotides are TGTGCCAGCAGTTTCGGGACAGGGGGCATGGAGACCCAGTACTTC.

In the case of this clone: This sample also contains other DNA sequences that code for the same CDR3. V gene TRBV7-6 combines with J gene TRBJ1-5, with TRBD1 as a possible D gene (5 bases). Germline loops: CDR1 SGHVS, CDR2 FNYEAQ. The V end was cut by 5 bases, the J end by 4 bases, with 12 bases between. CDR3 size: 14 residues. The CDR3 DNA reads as TGTGCCAGCAGCCCCGGGACTAGGAATCAGCCCCAGCATTTT. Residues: CASSPGTRNQPQHF.